One sample yielded the 5 T cell receptor beta chains listed below, sequenced in a study of blood T cell repertoires in COVID-19. Sequencing was performed with immunoSEQ multiplex PCR; in TCRdb, only in-frame clones are kept and a portion is missing. The sample contains under 95,000 clones, 80% to 90% of which appear only once. The sample comprised peripheral blood. The receptors were gathered from a woman between 50 and 59 years old with acute or convalescent COVID-19.

This rearrangement joins TRBV7-6 to TRBJ2-2, with 10 bases that match TRBD1. J gave up 4 bases and V 5 bases, and 7 bases lay outside the gene matches. The CDR3 is 16 residues long. Germline CDR1 and CDR2: SGHVS and FNYEAQ. The CDR3: CASSRTGGSSTGELFF. DNA of the CDR3: TGTGCCAGCAGCAGGACAGGGGGAAGTAGCACCGGGGAGCTGTTTTTT.

The rearrangement links TRBV6-5 to TRBJ1-2; 7 nucleotides line up with TRBD1. This CDR3 is built from 13 residues. The V gene's germline CDR1 is MNHEY and CDR2 SVGAGI. V gave up 5 bases and J gave up 8 bases; unmatched junction bases: 8. CDR3 DNA sequence: TGTGCCAGCAGTAGAGGGGGCGCGAGGGGCTACACCTTC. Its protein product is CASSRGGARGYTF.

The rearrangement uses TRBV19 and TRBJ1-4; D not resolved. The V end lost 3 bases, the J end lost 0 bases, and 14 bases lay between the germline ends. The CDR3 has 17 amino acids. From germline, CDR1 is LNHDA and CDR2 SQIVND (reference sequence). The CDR3 loop reads CASSIRRGRATNEKLFF. In DNA form, the CDR3 reads TGTGCCAGTAGTATTCGACGAGGGCGCGCAACTAATGAAAAACTGTTTTTT.

The V call is TRBV6-5, the J call TRBJ1-5; D unclear. This CDR3 has 14 residues. Germline V CDR1 and CDR2: MNHEY, SVGAGI. V shed 4 bases and J shed 6 bases, with 13 bases lying between them. CDR3 residues: CASSSSSRRQPQHF. As DNA, the CDR3 is TGTGCCAGCAGTTCCTCCTCGAGGCGTCAGCCCCAGCATTTT.

V gene TRBV5-1 combines with J gene TRBJ1-5; D remains ambiguous. CDR1 and CDR2 (germline): SGHRS, YFSETQ. Trimming took 0 bases from V and 6 from J, leaving 10 bases between them. The CDR3 runs to 14 residues. CDR3 loop: CASSLGATGQPQHF. For the CDR3, the DNA is TGCGCCAGCAGCTTGGGGGCGACCGGTCAGCCCCAGCATTTT. The complete variable domain, with remaining parts taken from reference TRBV5-1 and TRBJ1-5, reads KAGVTQTPRYLIKTRGQQVTLSCSPISGHRSVSWYQQTPGQGLQFLFEYFSETQRNKGNFPGRFSGRQFSNSRSEMNVSTLELGDSALYLCASSLGATGQPQHFGDGTRLSIL.